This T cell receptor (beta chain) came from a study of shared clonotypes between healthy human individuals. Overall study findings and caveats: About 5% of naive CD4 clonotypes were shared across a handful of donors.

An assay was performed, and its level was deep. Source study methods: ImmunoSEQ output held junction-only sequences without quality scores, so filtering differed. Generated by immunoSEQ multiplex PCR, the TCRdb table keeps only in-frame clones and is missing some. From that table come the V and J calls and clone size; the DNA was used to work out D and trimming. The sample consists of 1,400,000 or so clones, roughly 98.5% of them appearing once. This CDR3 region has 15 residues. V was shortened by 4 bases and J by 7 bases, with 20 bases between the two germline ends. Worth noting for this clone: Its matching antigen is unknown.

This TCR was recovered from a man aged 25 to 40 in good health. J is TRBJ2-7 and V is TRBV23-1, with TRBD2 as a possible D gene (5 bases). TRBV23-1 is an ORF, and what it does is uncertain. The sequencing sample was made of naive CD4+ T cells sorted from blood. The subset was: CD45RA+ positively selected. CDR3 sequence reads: CASSPVRASFREQYF. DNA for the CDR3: TGCGCCAGCAGTCCTGTGCGGGCTTCCTTTAGAGAGCAGTACTTC.